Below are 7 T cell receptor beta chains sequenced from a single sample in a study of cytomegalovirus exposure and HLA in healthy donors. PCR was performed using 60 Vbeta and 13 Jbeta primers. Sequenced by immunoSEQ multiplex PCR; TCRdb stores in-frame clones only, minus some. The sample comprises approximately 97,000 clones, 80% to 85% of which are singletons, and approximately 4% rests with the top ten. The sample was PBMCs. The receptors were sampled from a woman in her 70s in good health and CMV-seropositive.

The CDR3 DNA reads as TGTGCCAGCAGCCCGAGCGGGAGCCGGGGGGCCCAGTACTTC. This gives the protein CASSPSGSRGAQYF. V gene TRBV28 combines with J gene TRBJ2-5; 8 bases line up with TRBD2. Germline trimming cut 6 bases from V and 9 bases from J; bases unmatched to any gene: 12. This CDR3 spans 14 amino acids. The germline V gene has CDR1 MDHEN and CDR2 SYDVKM.

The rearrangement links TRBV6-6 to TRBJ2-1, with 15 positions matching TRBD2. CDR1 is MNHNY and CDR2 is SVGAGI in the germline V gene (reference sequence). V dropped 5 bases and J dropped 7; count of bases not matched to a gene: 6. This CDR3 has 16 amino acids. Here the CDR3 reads CASSPGTSGRWNEQFF. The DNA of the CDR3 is TGTGCCAGCAGTCCGGGGACTAGCGGGAGGTGGAATGAGCAGTTCTTC.

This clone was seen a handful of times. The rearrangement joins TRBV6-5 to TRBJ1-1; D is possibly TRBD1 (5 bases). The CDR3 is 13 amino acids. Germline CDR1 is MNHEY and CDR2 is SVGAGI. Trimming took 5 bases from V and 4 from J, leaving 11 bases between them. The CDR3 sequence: CASSPRGSTEAFF. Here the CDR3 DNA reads TGTGCCAGCAGTCCTCGGGGGAGCACTGAAGCTTTCTTT.

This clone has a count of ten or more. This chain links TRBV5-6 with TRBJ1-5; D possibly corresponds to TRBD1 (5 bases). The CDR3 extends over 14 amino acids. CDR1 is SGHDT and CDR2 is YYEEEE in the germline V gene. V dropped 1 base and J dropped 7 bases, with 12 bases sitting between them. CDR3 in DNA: TGTGCCAGCAGCTTGTGGGCGGGGGAACAGCCCCAGCATTTT. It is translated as CASSLWAGEQPQHF.

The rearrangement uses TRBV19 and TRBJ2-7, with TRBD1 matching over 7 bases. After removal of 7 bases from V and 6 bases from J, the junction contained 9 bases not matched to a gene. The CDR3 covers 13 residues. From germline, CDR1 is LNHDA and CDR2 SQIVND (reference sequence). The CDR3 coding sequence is TGTGCCAGTAAAAGAGGGGGCGCGCCCGAGCAGTACTTC. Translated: CASKRGGAPEQYF.

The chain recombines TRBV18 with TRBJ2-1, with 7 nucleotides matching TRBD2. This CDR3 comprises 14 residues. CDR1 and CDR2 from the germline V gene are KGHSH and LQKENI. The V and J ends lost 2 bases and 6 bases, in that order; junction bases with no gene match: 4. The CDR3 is CASSPMASGNEQFF. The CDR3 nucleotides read TGTGCCAGCTCACCAATGGCTAGCGGCAATGAGCAGTTCTTC.

CDR3 loop: CASSGLQGNRGGPGELFF. Here the CDR3 DNA reads TGTGCCAGCAGTGGCCTACAGGGGAACCGGGGGGGCCCCGGGGAGCTGTTTTTT. The chain combines TRBV6-1 with TRBJ2-2; TRBD2 might be the D (8 bases). CDR1 MNHNS and CDR2 SASEGT come from the germline V gene. V was shortened by 4 bases and J by 6 bases, with 24 bases between the two germline ends. The CDR3 spans 18 residues.